The clone carrying this T cell receptor beta chain was counted a few times. V was cut by 0 bases and J by 5 bases, with 10 bases left in between. Germline V gene sequence: CDR1 MGHRA, CDR2 YSYEKL. The CDR3 length is 15 residues. The data were obtained in a study of T-cell memory formation after mild COVID-19. Via MiXCR, TCRdb re-called the 5' RACE reads, giving one row per CDR3 protein. This sample yields about 260,000 distinct CDR3 sequences, of which around 17% are seen a single time; roughly a fifth belongs to the top ten. The sequence came from a man younger than 35 who had mild COVID-19 (a few samples of this study predate the infection). Cell type and time point are not known. Sample: PBMCs or a T cell subset sorted from them (not recorded which). The chain combines TRBV4-1 with TRBJ1-4, with D possibly TRBD1 on 6 matching bases. CDR3 protein: CASSQEGGANEKLFF. The CDR3 coding sequence is TGCGCCAGCAGCCAAGAAGGGGGGGCAAATGAAAAACTGTTTTTT.